This T cell receptor (beta chain) was sequenced for a study of early T cells in non-severe SARS-CoV-2 infection. This clonotype occurred a few times. What it binds is unknown. General study findings and limits: Private and CD4 specificities were missed by VDJdb matching, which favored anti-spike CD8 responses.

One entry per CDR3 protein results from TCRdb running MiXCR on the 5' RACE reads. The sample records 88,000 or so distinct CDR3 sequences, about 16% being singletons. CDR3 length: 13 amino acids. The V and J ends lost 7 bases and 3 bases respectively, with 13 bases between them. The source material was whole blood. The receptor was isolated from an adult who was a healthcare worker with PCR-confirmed SARS-CoV-2 infection or an uninfected control (not recorded which). This chain joins TRBV12-3 or TRBV12-4 and TRBJ2-7, with TRBD2 as a possible D gene (5 bases). Here the CDR3 DNA reads TGTGCCAGCAACAGTCGGGGAGTCTACGAGCAGTACTTC. This gives the protein CASNSRGVYEQYF.